These 21 T cell receptor beta chains share one sample of origin, sequenced in a study of CD8 T cells in ankylosing spondylitis. Which antigens these TCRs recognize remains unknown. From the 5' RACE reads, TCRdb called clonotypes with MiXCR, one entry per CDR3 protein. The data show approximately 220,000 distinct CDR3 sequences, 18% seen once. Overall study findings and caveats: Ankylosing spondylitis blood appeared to be characterized by a TCR beta motif of under ten highly homologous variants.

Sample: blood, either unsorted or a sorted T cell fraction (not recorded which). These receptors came from a male donor with ankylosing spondylitis.

This clonotype was seen a handful of times. This chain connects TRBV20-1 to TRBJ2-2, with a tentative D call TRBD1 (6 bases). V gave up 0 bases and J gave up 0 bases, with 11 bases separating them. CDR1 and CDR2 from the germline V gene are DFQATT and SNEGSKA (reference sequence). This CDR3 spans 16 amino acids. CDR3 protein: CSARDLAGANTGELFF. Written as DNA, the CDR3 is TGCAGTGCTAGAGATTTGGCAGGGGCGAACACCGGGGAGCTGTTTTTT.

This clonotype was seen more than once but under ten times. The V and J genes are TRBV7-3 and TRBJ2-3; TRBD2 matches at 11 bases. This CDR3 has 19 residues. V gave up 0 bases and J gave up 0 bases; unmatched junction bases: 8. Germline CDR1 is SGHTA and CDR2 is FQGTGA. The CDR3 protein is CASSLTQSTSGVSTDTQYF. In DNA, the CDR3 is TGTGCCAGCAGCTTAACTCAGTCGACTAGCGGGGTTAGCACAGATACGCAGTATTTT.

This clonotype was observed a handful of times. The chain is built from TRBV4-1 and TRBJ2-3; no clear D. V lost 0 bases, J lost 6 bases, and 13 bases lay in between. From germline, CDR1 is MGHRA and CDR2 YSYEKL. This CDR3 region has 15 residues. CDR3 nucleotides: TGCGCCAGCAGCCAAGATTCGAGGTCCTGGGATACGCAGTATTTT. Amino acids: CASSQDSRSWDTQYF.

The rearrangement joins TRBV7-9 to TRBJ2-7; possible D gene TRBD2, 6 bases. V lost 4 bases and J lost 7, with 11 bases in between. The CDR3 length is 12 residues. Germline CDR1 and CDR2: SEHNR and FQNEAQ (reference sequence). In nucleotides, the CDR3 is TGTGCCAGCAGCTCCACCGGAGGGGAGCAGTACTTC. This translates into CASSSTGGEQYF.

This clonotype was found many times. V usage is TRBV7-8 and J usage is TRBJ2-1, with 9 bases lining up with TRBD2. V trimming: 5 bases; J trimming: 5 bases; junction bases outside the gene matches: 13. This CDR3 has 17 residues. Germline V gene lookup returns CDR1 SGHVS and CDR2 FQNEAQ. CDR3 coding DNA: TGTGCCAGCAGCCCAGCGGGAGGCATCTATAACCACAATGAGCAGTTCTTC. Protein: CASSPAGGIYNHNEQFF.

This clonotype was counted a single time. One end of the junction fails to match germline, which may point to a read error. The V and J genes are TRBV24-1 and TRBJ2-1; D is possibly TRBD1 or TRBD2 (5 bases each). Germline assignment: CDR1 KGHDR and CDR2 SFDVKD. The CDR3 contains 15 residues. The CDR3 bases are TGTGTCACCAGTGATTTAGGGCCCGGGACGAGTGAGCAGTTCTTC. Protein sequence: CVTSDLGPGTSEQFF.

This clonotype occurred a few times. The chain is built from TRBV7-8 and TRBJ2-7, with no clear D. The CDR3 runs to 15 residues. With 5 bases removed from V and 0 bases from J, the gap between germline ends came to 14 bases. Germline CDR1 is SGHVS and CDR2 is FQNEAQ. This CDR3 is CASSPQDGPSYEQYF. The CDR3 DNA reads as TGTGCCAGCAGCCCGCAGGACGGGCCCTCCTACGAGCAGTACTTC.

The chain carries TRBV10-3 and TRBJ2-7, with D perhaps TRBD2 (5 bases). V gave up 0 bases and J gave up 4 bases, with 13 bases separating them. Germline V CDR1 and CDR2: ENHRY, SYGVKD. The CDR3 has 15 amino acids. CDR3 sequence reads: CAISESMSGYYEQYF. DNA for the CDR3: TGTGCCATCAGTGAGTCGATGAGCGGATATTACGAGCAGTACTTC.

This clonotype was detected ten times or more. The chain joins TRBV7-8 to TRBJ2-2; D not certain. Trimming pared 0 bases from V and 2 bases from J, leaving 7 bases between. The CDR3 has 15 amino acids. In germline, CDR1 is SGHVS, CDR2 FQNEAQ. As DNA, the CDR3 is TGTGCCAGCAGCTTAGCGGGCCTAAACACCGGGGAGCTGTTTTTT. Its translation is CASSLAGLNTGELFF.

Only a few counts were recorded for this clonotype. V and J are TRBV28 and TRBJ2-7; 8 bases match TRBD2. Trimming removed 4 bases from V and 3 bases from J; junction bases left unmatched: 5. The V gene's germline CDR1 is MDHEN and CDR2 SYDVKM. The CDR3 covers 14 residues. The CDR3: CASSYSSGLYEQYF. The CDR3, as DNA: TGTGCCAGCAGTTACTCTAGCGGGCTCTACGAGCAGTACTTC.

This clonotype was detected many times. The CDR3 protein is CASSLGDSGGYYNEQFF. The CDR3 region has the DNA TGCGCCAGCAGCTTGGGGGATAGCGGGGGGTACTACAATGAGCAGTTCTTC. This chain joins TRBV5-1 and TRBJ2-1; TRBD2 agrees at 10 bases. From germline, CDR1 is SGHRS and CDR2 YFSETQ. V lost 0 bases and J lost 3; bases outside the gene matches: 6. This CDR3 spans 17 amino acids. The variable domain in full, with the rest retrieved from reference TRBV5-1 and TRBJ2-1, is KAGVTQTPRYLIKTRGQQVTLSCSPISGHRSVSWYQQTPGQGLQFLFEYFSETQRNKGNFPGRFSGRQFSNSRSEMNVSTLELGDSALYLCASSLGDSGGYYNEQFFGPGTRLTVL.

The rearrangement joins TRBV9 to TRBJ1-2, with D possibly matching TRBD1 (6 bases). The CDR3 length is 14 residues. CDR1 is SGDLS, CDR2 YYNGEE, per germline. Trimming took off 3 bases at V and 3 bases at J, with 12 bases between the two ends. DNA of the CDR3: TGTGCCAGCAGCGCGTACAGGGACGACTATGGCTACACCTTC. This sequence encodes CASSAYRDDYGYTF. Full variable domain (rest looked up from reference TRBV9 and TRBJ1-2): DSGVTQTPKHLITATGQRVTLRCSPRSGDLSVYWYQQSLDQGLQFLIQYYNGEERAKGNILERFSAQQFPDLHSELNLSSLELGDSALYFCASSAYRDDYGYTFGSGTRLTVV.

This clonotype was counted only a few times. The chain uses TRBV20-1 and TRBJ1-5; 9 bases fit TRBD1. The CDR3 length is 16 residues. CDR1 is DFQATT and CDR2 is SNEGSKA in the germline V gene (reference sequence). CDR3: CSLTRDRENSNQPQHF. As DNA, the CDR3 is TGCAGCTTGACCCGGGACAGGGAGAATAGCAATCAGCCCCAGCATTTT.

This clonotype was observed a few times. The genes are TRBV5-5 and TRBJ2-1, with TRBD2 identical over 8 bases. Trimming took 3 bases from V and 4 from J; bases not matched to a gene: 12. The CDR3 contains 17 residues. The germline gives CDR1 SGHKS, CDR2 YYEKEE (reference sequence). CDR3 region: CASSSPVSGGAYNEQFF. The CDR3 DNA reads as TGTGCCAGCAGCTCCCCCGTGTCCGGGGGGGCATACAATGAGCAGTTCTTC.

In this sample, this clonotype turned up a few times. The chain joins TRBV11-3 to TRBJ2-7, with D uncertain. The V gene's germline CDR1 is SGHNT and CDR2 YENEEA. V dropped 3 bases and J dropped 3 bases, with 12 bases sitting between them. The CDR3 consists of 14 residues. As DNA, the CDR3 is TGTGCCAGCAGCTTTTATGAGACCCACTACGAGCAGTACTTC. This encodes CASSFYETHYEQYF.

V is TRBV27 and J is TRBJ2-2, with 7 bases matching TRBD1. V lost 4 bases and J lost 0; bases outside the gene matches: 11. The CDR3 loop spans 18 amino acids. Germline assignment: CDR1 MNHEY and CDR2 SMNVEV (reference sequence). CDR3 coding DNA: TGTGCCAGCAGTTCCATCGGACAGGTTTACGCGAACACCGGGGAGCTGTTTTTT. Its translation is CASSSIGQVYANTGELFF.

In this sample, this clonotype turned up a few times. One end of the junction does not line up with germline, which may come from a read error. The rearrangement uses TRBV27 and TRBJ2-3; TRBD2 agrees at 9 bases. The germline V gene encodes CDR1 MNHEY and CDR2 SMNVEV (reference sequence). The CDR3 totals 18 residues. The CDR3 coding sequence is TGTGCCAGCAGTTTATTTAGCGGGAGCGGCCACGCCACAAATACGCAGTATTTT. The encoded protein is CASSLFSGSGHATNTQYF.

This clonotype was seen a handful of times. V gene TRBV28 combines with J gene TRBJ2-7, with 9 bases fitting TRBD1. V was clipped by 10 bases and J by 6 bases; unmatched bases: 13. Looked up from germline, CDR1 is MDHEN and CDR2 is SYDVKM. This CDR3 is built from 14 residues. The CDR3 is CANSAGTGSPEQYF. CDR3 nucleotide sequence: TGTGCCAACTCCGCCGGGACAGGGTCACCCGAGCAGTACTTC.

This clonotype has ten or more counts. The V call is TRBV12-3 or TRBV12-4, the J call TRBJ1-1, with D perhaps TRBD1 (5 bases). CDR3 size: 14 residues. V lost 4 bases and J 1 base, leaving 10 bases between the germline ends. The CDR3 nucleotides are TGTGCCAGCAGTTCTACAGGACCGAACACTGAAGCTTTCTTT. It encodes CASSSTGPNTEAFF.

This clonotype showed up just a few times. The genes are TRBV7-9 and TRBJ1-1; D not certain. Trimming removed 4 bases from V and 0 bases from J, with 12 bases in between. Per germline, CDR1 SEHNR and CDR2 FQNEAQ (reference sequence). This CDR3 spans 15 amino acids. CDR3 sequence: CASSSYGEMNTEAFF. The CDR3 nucleotides read TGTGCCAGCAGCTCTTACGGGGAAATGAACACTGAAGCTTTCTTT.

There are a few counts of this clonotype. V and J are TRBV12-3 or TRBV12-4 and TRBJ2-1; 7 bases agree with TRBD2. The trim removed 5 bases at V and 10 bases at J, leaving 11 bases unmatched. The CDR3 runs 14 residues. The CDR3 DNA follows: TGTGCCAGCAGTCGACTAGGAGGGGAGGGGGAGCAGTTCTTC. Its protein product is CASSRLGGEGEQFF.